The rows below give T cell receptor beta chains drawn from one sample of a study of T cells in Graves' hyperthyroidism and ophthalmopathy. TCRdb recomputed calls from the multiplex PCR reads with MiXCR, one row per CDR3 protein. Among around 350,000 distinct CDR3 sequences listed, about 18% were seen once. Sample: blood. These receptors originate from a young woman with Graves' hyperthyroidism. CDR3s include the opening cysteine and the closing phenylalanine or tryptophan. The D gene is left open where the match is weak. Some rows mark clone size as missing; the rest say once, few, many or name a class of expanded clone.

d_call	v_call	clone_size	j_call	cdr3_nt	cdr3_aa
TRBD2	TRBV18	many	TRBJ2-7	TGTGCCAGTACCATTTCGAGCGGGGCCTACGAGCAGTACTTC	CASTISSGAYEQYF
TRBD2	TRBV20-1	few	TRBJ2-5	TGCAGTGTAGCGGGGGGGGAAAAGACCCAGTACTTC	CSVAGGEKTQYF
NA	TRBV12-3/TRBV12-4	many	TRBJ1-1	TGTGCCAGCAGTTTTGGGGTTATCGCTGAAGCTTTCTTT	CASSFGVIAEAFF
TRBD1	TRBV11-1	many	TRBJ2-5	TGTGCCAGCAGCTTCGGACAGGGAACAGCGGAGACCCAGTACTTC	CASSFGQGTAETQYF
NA	TRBV5-1	many	TRBJ1-1	TGCGCCAGCAGCTTGTTAGCAGCCGACACTGAAGCTTTCTTT	CASSLLAADTEAFF
NA	TRBV30	few	TRBJ2-2	TGTGCCTGGAGTTACTACAACACCGGGGAGCTGTTTTTT	CAWSYYNTGELFF
NA	TRBV20-1	many	TRBJ1-1	TGCAGTGCTAGGTGGACGGCCACTGAAGCTTTCTTT	CSARWTATEAFF
NA	TRBV7-7	many	TRBJ2-3	TGTGCTAGCAGCTTAGGGGGGCAAACAGATACGCAGTATTTT	CASSLGGQTDTQYF
NA	TRBV6-1	many	TRBJ2-2	TGTGCCAGCAGTGAAGTTTCCTACGGGGAGCTGTTTTTT	CASSEVSYGELFF
NA	TRBV5-8	few	TRBJ2-2	TGTGCCAGCAATTCGGCAGGGGTCTTCACCGGGGAGCTGTTTTTT	CASNSAGVFTGELFF
NA	TRBV6-1	once	TRBJ1-1	TGTGCCAGCAGTGATGCGGCTTCTGAGAACACTGAAGCTTTCTTT	CASSDAASENTEAFF
NA	TRBV29-1	NA	TRBJ2-7	TGCAGCGTTGGGAGCGGCCCGACGGACGAGCAGTACTTC	CSVGSGPTDEQYF
NA	TRBV12-3/TRBV12-4	many	TRBJ2-5	TGTGCCAGCAGTTCCACCTGGGGGGAGACCCAGTACTTC	CASSSTWGETQYF
NA	TRBV6-8	many	TRBJ1-2	TGTGCCAGCAGTTGCAAGCAGGCGTGGGTTGGCTACACCTTC	CASSCKQAWVGYTF
NA	TRBV19	NA	TRBJ2-5	TGTGCCAGTAGTATCGGGGCAGGGAGAGAGACCCAGTACTTC	CASSIGAGRETQYF
NA	TRBV20-1	many	TRBJ1-1	TGCAGTGCTCTAGGGGGCACTGAAGCTTTCTTT	CSALGGTEAFF
NA	TRBV6-2/TRBV6-3	NA	TRBJ2-2	TGTGCCAGCAGTTACGAGGTAGATCCGAACACCGGGGAGCTGTTTTTT	CASSYEVDPNTGELFF
NA	TRBV12-3/TRBV12-4	few	TRBJ1-2	TGTGCCAGCAGTTCCCCGGACGGGCACTACACCTTC	CASSSPDGHYTF
NA	TRBV28	many	TRBJ2-7	TGTGCCAGCAGTTTAAGAGGGGAATTACACGAGCAGTACTTC	CASSLRGELHEQYF
TRBD1	TRBV24-1	many	TRBJ1-1	TGTGCCACCCGGACAGGATTGAACACTGAAGCTTTCTTT	CATRTGLNTEAFF
TRBD1	TRBV30	many	TRBJ2-7	TGTGCCTGGAGTGTCCTGGGACAGGAGGACTACGAGCAGTACTTC	CAWSVLGQEDYEQYF
NA	TRBV6-1	many	TRBJ1-2	TGTGCCAGCAGTGGGGGGGGTTTATTTGACAGACGAATTAACTATGGCTACACCTTC	CASSGGGLFDRRINYGYTF
TRBD1	TRBV30	many	TRBJ2-7	TGTGCCTGGAGTTCCGGGACAGGGGCCTACGAGCAGTACTTC	CAWSSGTGAYEQYF
NA	TRBV6-2/TRBV6-3	NA	TRBJ2-6	TGTGCCAGCAGTTACCGTTACGGGGGCGCATTTTTCTCTGGGGCCAACGTCCTGACTTTC	CASSYRYGGAFFSGANVLTF
NA	TRBV15	many	TRBJ2-2	TGTGCCACCAGCAGAGATAATGGCAGGGGTTACACCGGGGAGCTGTTTTTT	CATSRDNGRGYTGELFF
NA	TRBV6-1	many	TRBJ1-2	TGTGCCAGCACACAACTCGGGACTGATTATGGCTACACCTTC	CASTQLGTDYGYTF
TRBD1	TRBV6-5	many	TRBJ2-7	TGTGCCAGCAGTTCAGGGACAGGTTCTTTGGACGAGCAGTACTTC	CASSSGTGSLDEQYF
NA	TRBV7-3	NA	TRBJ2-4	TGTGCCAGCAGTTGGGGGGGCGGTCAAGGCATTAAGTACTTC	CASSWGGGQGIKYF
NA	TRBV2	many	TRBJ1-3	TGTGCCAGCAGTGAAGACCTTCGGGGGGCACAGTCTGGAAACACCATATATTTT	CASSEDLRGAQSGNTIYF
TRBD2	TRBV11-2	NA	TRBJ2-2	TGTGCCAGCAGCCCACGGACTAGGGCGAACACCGGGGAGCTGTTTTTT	CASSPRTRANTGELFF
NA	TRBV11-2	NA	TRBJ1-1	TGTGCCAGCAGCCGGCTGGCAGCTCCGAACACTGAAGCTTTCTTT	CASSRLAAPNTEAFF
TRBD1	TRBV27	many	TRBJ1-5	TGTGCCAGCAGCTACCGATGGGACAGTCGAGATCAGCCCCAGCATTTT	CASSYRWDSRDQPQHF
TRBD2	TRBV15	NA	TRBJ2-7	TGTGCCACCAGCAGAGATCGGGGGGGACTGTTCGGCGAGCAGTACTTC	CATSRDRGGLFGEQYF
NA	TRBV11-2	many	TRBJ1-5	TGTGCCAGCAGCTTAGACTCAGGGGCGTGGGGCCAGCCCCAGCATTTT	CASSLDSGAWGQPQHF
NA	TRBV27	many	TRBJ1-2	TGTGCCAGCAGTCTAAGGCCACGGTTGGATGGCTACACCTTC	CASSLRPRLDGYTF
TRBD1	TRBV6-1	few	TRBJ1-2	TGTGCCAGCAGAGAGGGACAGGTCTATGGCTACGCCTTC	CASREGQVYGYAF
NA	TRBV12-3/TRBV12-4	many	TRBJ1-1	TGTGCCAGCAGTTTTAGGCGGATTGAAGCTTTCTTT	CASSFRRIEAFF
NA	TRBV6-1	many	TRBJ1-1	TGTGCCAGCAGTGAGCCCCAGGGAGAGACTGAAGCTTTCTTT	CASSEPQGETEAFF
TRBD1	TRBV12-5	NA	TRBJ1-1	TGTGCTAGTGGTTTGGGGCAGGGGGATATGAACACTGATGCTTTCTTT	CASGLGQGDMNTDAFF
NA	TRBV4-1	NA	TRBJ1-3	TGCGCCAGCAGCCAAAGAGACGGCAGGTCCGGAAACACCATATATTTT	CASSQRDGRSGNTIYF
NA	TRBV5-1	many	TRBJ1-1	TGCGCCAGCAGCTTCTCAGAGAACACTGAAGCTTTCTTT	CASSFSENTEAFF
NA	TRBV20-1	many	TRBJ1-1	TGCAGTGCTCCGAAACTTTCGAACACTGAAGCTTTCTTT	CSAPKLSNTEAFF